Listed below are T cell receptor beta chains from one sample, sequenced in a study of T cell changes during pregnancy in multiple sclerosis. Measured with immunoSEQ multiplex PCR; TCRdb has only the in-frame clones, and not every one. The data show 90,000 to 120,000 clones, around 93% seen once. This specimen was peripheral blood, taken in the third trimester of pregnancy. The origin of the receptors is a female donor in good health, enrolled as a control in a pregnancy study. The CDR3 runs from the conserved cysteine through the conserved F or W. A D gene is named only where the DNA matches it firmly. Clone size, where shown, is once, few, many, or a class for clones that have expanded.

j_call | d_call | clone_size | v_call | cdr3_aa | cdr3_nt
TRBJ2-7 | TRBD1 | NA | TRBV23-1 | CASTQGGYEQYF | TGCGCCAGCACACAGGGGGGTTACGAGCAGTACTTC
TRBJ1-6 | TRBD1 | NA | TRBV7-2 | CASSLSQGAHSSPLHF | TGTGCCAGCAGCCTATCACAGGGGGCGCACAGTTCACCCCTCCACTTT
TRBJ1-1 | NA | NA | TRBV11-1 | CASSFQGLGTEAFF | TGTGCCAGCAGCTTCCAGGGGCTGGGGACTGAAGCTTTCTTT
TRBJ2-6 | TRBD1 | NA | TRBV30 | CAWSRDRDRLSGANVLTF | TGTGCCTGGTCCCGGGACAGGGACCGCCTCTCTGGGGCCAACGTCCTGACTTTC
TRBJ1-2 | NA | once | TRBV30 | CARTVSGDYGYTF | TGTGCCCGAACTGTATCAGGGGATTATGGCTACACCTTC
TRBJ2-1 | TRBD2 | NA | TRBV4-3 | CASSQTSGGTHPYNEQFF | TGCGCCAGCAGCCAAACTAGCGGGGGGACCCACCCTTACAATGAGCAGTTCTTC
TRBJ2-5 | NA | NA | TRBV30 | CAWSLGARETQYF | TGTGCCTGGAGTTTGGGGGCGAGGGAGACCCAGTACTTC
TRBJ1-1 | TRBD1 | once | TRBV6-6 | CASREDRGNTEAFF | TGTGCCAGCAGGGAGGACAGGGGGAACACTGAAGCTTTCTTT
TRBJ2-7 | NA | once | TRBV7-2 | CASSPQIFYEQYF | TGTGCCAGCAGCCCACAGATTTTCTACGAGCAGTACTTC
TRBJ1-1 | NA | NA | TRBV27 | CASSPGIGTYTEAFF | TGTGCCAGCAGCCCCGGGATAGGTACTTACACTGAAGCTTTCTTT
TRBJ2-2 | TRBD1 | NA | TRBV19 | CASSLGTGGTGELFF | TGTGCCAGTAGTTTAGGGACAGGGGGCACCGGGGAGCTGTTTTTT
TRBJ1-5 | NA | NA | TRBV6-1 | CASSTGYTSNQPQHF | TGTGCCAGCAGTACGGGGTATACAAGCAATCAGCCCCAGCATTTT
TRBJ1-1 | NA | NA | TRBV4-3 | CASSQGGGRGAFF | TGCGCCAGCAGCCAGGGAGGGGGTAGGGGAGCTTTCTTT
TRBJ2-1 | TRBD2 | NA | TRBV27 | CASSSSSGGPNHEQFF | TGTGCCAGCAGTTCATCTAGCGGGGGGCCTAACCATGAGCAGTTCTTC
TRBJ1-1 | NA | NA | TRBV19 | CASSTHRVRTEAFF | TGTGCCAGTAGTACCCACAGGGTCCGCACTGAAGCTTTCTTT
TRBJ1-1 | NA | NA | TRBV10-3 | CATRDLTENTEAFF | TGTGCCACCCGGGACTTAACTGAGAACACTGAAGCTTTCTTT
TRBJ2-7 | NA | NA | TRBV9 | CASSSPSSYEQYF | TGTGCCAGCAGTTCCCCGAGCTCCTACGAGCAGTACTTC
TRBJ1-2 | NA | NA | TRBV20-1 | CRGGANYGYTF | TGCAGAGGGGGGGCTAACTATGGCTACACCTTC
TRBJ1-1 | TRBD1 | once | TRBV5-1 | CASSPSTGGTEAFF | TGCGCCAGCAGCCCAAGTACAGGGGGCACTGAAGCTTTCTTT
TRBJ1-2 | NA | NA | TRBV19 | CASRGGADSKTYYGYTF | TGTGCCAGTAGGGGGGGGGCGGACAGCAAAACTTACTATGGCTACACCTTC
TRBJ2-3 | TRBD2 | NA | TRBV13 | CASSFRTSGGMSSTDTQYF | TGTGCCAGCAGCTTCAGGACTAGCGGGGGGATGAGTAGCACAGATACGCAGTATTTT
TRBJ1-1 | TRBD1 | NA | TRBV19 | CASSVGRDRGRMRTTEAFF | TGTGCCAGTAGCGTGGGCCGGGACAGGGGGCGGATGAGGACCACTGAAGCTTTCTTT
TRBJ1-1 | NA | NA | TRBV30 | CAWSGWQGNTEAFF | TGTGCCTGGAGTGGGTGGCAGGGTAACACTGAAGCTTTCTTT
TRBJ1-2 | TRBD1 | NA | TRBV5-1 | CASSFDRDYGYTF | TGCGCCAGCAGCTTCGACAGGGACTATGGCTACACCTTC
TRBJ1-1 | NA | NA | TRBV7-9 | CASSQPGGNTEAFF | TGTGCCAGCAGCCAACCGGGGGGGAACACTGAAGCTTTCTTT
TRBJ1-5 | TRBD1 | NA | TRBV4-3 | CASSQGQASQPQHF | TGCGCCAGCAGCCAGGGACAGGCAAGCCAGCCCCAGCATTTT
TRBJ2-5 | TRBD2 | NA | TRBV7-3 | CASSTAGGATQYF | TGTGCCAGCTCAACAGCGGGGGGAGCGACCCAGTACTTC
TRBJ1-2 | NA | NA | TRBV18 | CASSPGAGGYTF | TGTGCCAGCTCACCAGGGGCCGGCGGCTACACCTTC